The source of this T cell receptor beta chain is a study of T cell responses to AZD1222 COVID-19 vaccine. Study-level points and caveats: Elevations in Spike-specific TCR breadth and depth followed administration of two AZD1222 doses.

Trimming removed 6 bases at V and 6 bases at J, with 29 bases between. The CDR3 totals 19 residues. Germline CDR1 reads LNHDA; CDR2 reads SQIVND (reference sequence). This clone has only a few counts. No antigen is known for it. Sequencing used immunoSEQ multiplex PCR; TCRdb keeps in-frame clones, though not all of them. The table records about 130,000 clones, approximately 83% of them present only once. This receptor was taken from an adult in good health. The J gene is TRBJ1-4, the V gene TRBV19; maybe TRBD1 (5 bases). This specimen was peripheral blood, taken on day 0 of AZD1222 vaccination. The CDR3 DNA is TGTGCCAGTAGCCTTGGGGCCTCTCTGGGGCCCCTCGCTTATGAAAAACTGTTTTTT. As protein: CASSLGASLGPLAYEKLFF. Combining the CDR3 with reference TRBV19 and TRBJ1-4 gives the whole variable domain DGGITQSPKYLFRKEGQNVTLSCEQNLNHDAMYWYRQDPGQGLRLIYYSQIVNDFQKGDIAEGYSVSREKKESFPLTVTSAQKNPTAFYLCASSLGASLGPLAYEKLFFGSGTQLSVL.